This TCR beta chain comes out of a study of OX40 agonist ivuxolimab in advanced cancers. At the level of the study: Participants could have had prior anti-PD-1, anti-PD-L1 or anti-CTLA-4 therapy, and roughly 39% had some.

This table comes from immunoSEQ multiplex PCR, and its TCRdb copy is limited to in-frame clones, with some not included. The top ten clones hold more than 1.1% of a sample with more than 90,000 clones, approximately 80% of them seen once. Study findings and constraints: Researchers did not determine the expanded peripheral T cells' antigen specificity. At doses 0.1 to 3.0 mg/kg, CD4+ and CD8+ clones expanded.

Worth noting for this clone: Its matching antigen is unknown.

There are 13 residues in the CDR3. With 4 bases removed from V and 3 bases from J, the gap between germline ends came to 10 bases. CDR1 is MNHNS and CDR2 is SASEGT in the germline V gene. The source was CD4+ or CD8+ T cells sorted from blood, collected in a trial of the OX40 agonist ivuxolimab. V usage is TRBV6-1 and J usage is TRBJ2-7; the D gene is possibly TRBD1 (6 bases). The TCR originated in an adult with an advanced solid tumor such as melanoma, head and neck, liver or kidney cancer. The CDR3 protein is CASSAARGYEQYF. The CDR3 DNA is TGTGCCAGCAGTGCAGCCAGGGGCTACGAGCAGTACTTC.